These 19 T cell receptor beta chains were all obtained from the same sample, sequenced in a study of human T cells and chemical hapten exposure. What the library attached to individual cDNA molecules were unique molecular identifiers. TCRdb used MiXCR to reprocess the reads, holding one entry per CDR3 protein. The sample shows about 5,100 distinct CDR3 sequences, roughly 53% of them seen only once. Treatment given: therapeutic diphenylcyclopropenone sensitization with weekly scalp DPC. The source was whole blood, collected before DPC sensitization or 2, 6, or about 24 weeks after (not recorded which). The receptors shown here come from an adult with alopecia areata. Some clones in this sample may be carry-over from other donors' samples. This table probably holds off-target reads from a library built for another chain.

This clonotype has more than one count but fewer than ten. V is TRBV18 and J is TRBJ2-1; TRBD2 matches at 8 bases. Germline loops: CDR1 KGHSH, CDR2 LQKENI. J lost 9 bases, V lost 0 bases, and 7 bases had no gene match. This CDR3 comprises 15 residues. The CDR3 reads CASSPPGTRGSEQFF. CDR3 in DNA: TGTGCCAGCTCACCACCGGGGACTAGGGGGAGTGAGCAGTTCTTC.

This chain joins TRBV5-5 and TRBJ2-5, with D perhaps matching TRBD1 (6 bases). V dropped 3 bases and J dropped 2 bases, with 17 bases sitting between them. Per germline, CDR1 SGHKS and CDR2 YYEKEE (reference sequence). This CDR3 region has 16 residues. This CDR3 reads CASSSGHLAIQETQYF. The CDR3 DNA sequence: TGTGCCAGCAGCTCGGGACACCTTGCGATTCAAGAGACCCAGTACTTC.

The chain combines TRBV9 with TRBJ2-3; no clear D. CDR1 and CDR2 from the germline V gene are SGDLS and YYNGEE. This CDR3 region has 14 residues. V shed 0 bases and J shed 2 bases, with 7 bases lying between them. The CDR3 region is CASSVVAYTDTQYF. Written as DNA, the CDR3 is TGTGCCAGCAGCGTAGTAGCCTACACAGATACGCAGTATTTT.

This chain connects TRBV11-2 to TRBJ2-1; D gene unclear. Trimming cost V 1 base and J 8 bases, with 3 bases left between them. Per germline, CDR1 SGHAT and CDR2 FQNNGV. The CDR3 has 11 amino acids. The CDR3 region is CASSLAYEQFF. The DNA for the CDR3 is TGTGCCAGCAGCTTAGCCTATGAGCAGTTCTTC.

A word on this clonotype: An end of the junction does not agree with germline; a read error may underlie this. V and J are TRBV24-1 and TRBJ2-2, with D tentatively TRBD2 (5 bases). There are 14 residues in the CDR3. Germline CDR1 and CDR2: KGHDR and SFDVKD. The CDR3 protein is CATSRARNTGELLF. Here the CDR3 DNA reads TGTGCCACCAGTAGAGCGAGAAACACCGGGGAGCTGCTTTTT.

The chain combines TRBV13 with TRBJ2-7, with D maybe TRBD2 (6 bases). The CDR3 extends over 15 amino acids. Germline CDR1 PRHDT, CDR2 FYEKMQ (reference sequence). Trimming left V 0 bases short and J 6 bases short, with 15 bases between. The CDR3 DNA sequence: TGTGCCAGCAGCTTAGGCGGGAGCAAGCTGGGCGAGCAGTACTTC. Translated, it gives CASSLGGSKLGEQYF.

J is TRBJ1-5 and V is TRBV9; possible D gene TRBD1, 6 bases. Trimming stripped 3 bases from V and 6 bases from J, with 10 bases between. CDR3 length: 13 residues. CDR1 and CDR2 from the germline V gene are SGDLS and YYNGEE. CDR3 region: CASSAGGGQPQHF. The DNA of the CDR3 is TGTGCCAGCAGCGCCGGGGGCGGTCAGCCCCAGCATTTT.

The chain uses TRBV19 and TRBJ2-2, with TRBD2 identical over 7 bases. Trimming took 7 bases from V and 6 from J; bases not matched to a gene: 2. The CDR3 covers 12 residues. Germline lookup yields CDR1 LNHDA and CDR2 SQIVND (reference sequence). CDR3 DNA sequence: TGTGCCAGTACGGGAGGAGCCGGGGAGCTGTTTTTT. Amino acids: CASTGGAGELFF.

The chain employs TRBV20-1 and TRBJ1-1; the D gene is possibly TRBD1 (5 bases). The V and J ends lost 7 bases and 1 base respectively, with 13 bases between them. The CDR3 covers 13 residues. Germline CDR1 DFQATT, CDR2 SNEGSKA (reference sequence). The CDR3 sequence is CSVRGRRNTEAFF. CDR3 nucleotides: TGCAGTGTACGGGGCAGGCGGAACACTGAAGCTTTCTTT.

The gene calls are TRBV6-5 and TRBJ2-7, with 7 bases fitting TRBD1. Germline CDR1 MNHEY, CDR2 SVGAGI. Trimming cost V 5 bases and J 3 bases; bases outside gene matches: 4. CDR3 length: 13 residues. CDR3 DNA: TGTGCCAGCAGTCTACAGGGGAGCTACGAGCAGTACTTC. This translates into CASSLQGSYEQYF.

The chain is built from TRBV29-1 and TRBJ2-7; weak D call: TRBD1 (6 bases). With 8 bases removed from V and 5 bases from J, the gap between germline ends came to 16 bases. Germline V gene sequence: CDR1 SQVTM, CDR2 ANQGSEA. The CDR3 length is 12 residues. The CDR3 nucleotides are TGCAGCACCGCCACAGGGCCCCACGAGCAGTACTTC. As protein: CSTATGPHEQYF.

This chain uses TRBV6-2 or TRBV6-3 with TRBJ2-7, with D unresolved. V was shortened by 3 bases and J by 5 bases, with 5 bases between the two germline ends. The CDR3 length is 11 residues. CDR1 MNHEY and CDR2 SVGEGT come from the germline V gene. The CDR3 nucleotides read TGTGCCAGCAGTTATAGGGACGAGCAGTACTTC. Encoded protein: CASSYRDEQYF.

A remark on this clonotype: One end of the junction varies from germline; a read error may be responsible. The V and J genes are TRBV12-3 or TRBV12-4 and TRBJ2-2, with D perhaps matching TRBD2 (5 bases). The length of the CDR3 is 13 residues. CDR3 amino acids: CTSSLGLAWELFF. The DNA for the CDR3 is TGTACCAGCAGTTTAGGGCTAGCCTGGGAGCTGTTTTTT.

CDR3 loop: CASSLLFGPGELFF. CDR3 coding DNA: TGTGCCAGCAGCTTACTTTTCGGTCCCGGGGAGCTGTTTTTT. This rearrangement joins TRBV7-6 to TRBJ2-2; D is unclear. The CDR3 length is 14 residues. The germline V gene encodes CDR1 SGHVS and CDR2 FNYEAQ. Trimming took 2 bases from V and 6 from J, leaving 10 bases between them.

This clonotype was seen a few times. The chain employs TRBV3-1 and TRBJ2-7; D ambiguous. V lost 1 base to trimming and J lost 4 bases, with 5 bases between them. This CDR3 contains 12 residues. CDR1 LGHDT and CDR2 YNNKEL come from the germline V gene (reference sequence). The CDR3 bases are TGTGCCAGCAGCCAAGGGGGTTACGAGCAGTACTTC. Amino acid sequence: CASSQGGYEQYF.

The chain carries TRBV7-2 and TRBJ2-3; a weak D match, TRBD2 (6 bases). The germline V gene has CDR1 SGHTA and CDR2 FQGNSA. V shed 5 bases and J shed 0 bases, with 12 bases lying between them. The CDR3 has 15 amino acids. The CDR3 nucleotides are TGTGCCAGCAGCCGGGACTTCACTAGCACAGATACGCAGTATTTT. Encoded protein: CASSRDFTSTDTQYF.

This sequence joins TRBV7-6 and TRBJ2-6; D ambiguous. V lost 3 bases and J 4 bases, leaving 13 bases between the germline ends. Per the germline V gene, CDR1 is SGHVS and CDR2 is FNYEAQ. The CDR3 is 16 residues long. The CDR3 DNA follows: TGTGCCAGCAGCTTTTCAGCTTTCTCCGGGGCCAACGTCCTGACTTTC. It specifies CASSFSAFSGANVLTF.

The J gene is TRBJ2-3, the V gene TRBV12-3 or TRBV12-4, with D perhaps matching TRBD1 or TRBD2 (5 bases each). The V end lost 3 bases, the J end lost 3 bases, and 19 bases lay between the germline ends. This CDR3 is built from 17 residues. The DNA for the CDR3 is TGTGCCAGCAGTTTTTACGGTGGAGCGGCAGGGACAGATACGCAGTATTTT. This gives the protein CASSFYGGAAGTDTQYF.

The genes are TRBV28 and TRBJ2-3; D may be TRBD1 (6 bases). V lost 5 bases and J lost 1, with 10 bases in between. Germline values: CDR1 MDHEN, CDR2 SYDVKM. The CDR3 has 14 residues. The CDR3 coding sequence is TGTGCCAGCAGTAGGGCAGGGGGCACAGATACGCAGTATTTT. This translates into CASSRAGGTDTQYF.